This TCR beta chain was documented in a study of T-cell memory formation after mild COVID-19. Points from the study as a whole: Balance between CD4 and CD8 was seen in clones contracting day 15 to 85, and a CD4+ lean was seen in later expanders.

Only a few counts were recorded for this clonotype. The antigen is undetermined. TCRdb analysed the 5' RACE reads with MiXCR anew, one entry per CDR3 protein. The sample records 530,000 or so distinct CDR3 sequences, approximately 15% being singletons. Source material: PBMCs or a T cell subset sorted from them (not recorded which). This TCR came from an adult woman who had mild COVID-19 (a few samples of this study predate the infection). Cell type and time point are not known.

CDR3 nucleotides: TGTGCCAGCAGGAGTCTAGCGGGAGGTAACCAAGAGACCCAGTACTTC. Protein sequence: CASRSLAGGNQETQYF. The chain joins TRBV6-2 or TRBV6-3 to TRBJ2-5; 11 bases match TRBD2. Losses at the gene ends were 6 bases for V and 0 bases for J; bases not matched to a gene: 6. This CDR3 has 16 amino acids. CDR1 MNHEY and CDR2 SVGEGT come from the germline V gene.